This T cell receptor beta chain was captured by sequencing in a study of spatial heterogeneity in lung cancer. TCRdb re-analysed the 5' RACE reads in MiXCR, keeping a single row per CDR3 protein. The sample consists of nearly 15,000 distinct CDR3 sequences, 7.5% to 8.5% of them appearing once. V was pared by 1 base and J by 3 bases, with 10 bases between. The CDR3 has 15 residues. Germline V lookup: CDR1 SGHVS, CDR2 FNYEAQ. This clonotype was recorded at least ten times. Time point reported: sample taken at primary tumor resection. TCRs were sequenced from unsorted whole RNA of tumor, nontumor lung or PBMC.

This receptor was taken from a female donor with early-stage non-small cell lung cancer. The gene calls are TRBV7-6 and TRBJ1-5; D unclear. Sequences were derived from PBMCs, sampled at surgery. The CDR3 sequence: CASSLGGLANQPQHF. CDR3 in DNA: TGTGCCAGCAGCTTAGGGGGTTTGGCCAATCAGCCCCAGCATTTT. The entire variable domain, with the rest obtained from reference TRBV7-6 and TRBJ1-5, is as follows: GAGVSQSPRYKVTKRGQDVALRCDPISGHVSLYWYRQALGQGPEFLTYFNYEAQQDKSGLPNDRFSAERPEGSISTLTIQRTEQRDSAMYRCASSLGGLANQPQHFGDGTRLSIL.